The clone carrying this TCR beta chain is a singleton in its sample. Antigen unknown. The V end lost 0 bases, the J end lost 12 bases, and 12 bases lay between the germline ends. CDR1 is MNHEY, CDR2 SVGAGI, per germline. This CDR3 spans 13 amino acids. Time point of the sample: cycle 4 day 1 (C4D1), after less than 7 weeks of nivolumab. No patient escaped relapse after autologous stem cell transplantation, and brentuximab vedotin exposure varied. This sample stems from a study of PD-1 blockade in classical Hodgkin lymphoma. Sequenced by immunoSEQ multiplex PCR; TCRdb stores in-frame clones only, minus some. This table has approximately 52,000 clones, roughly nine tenths appearing once. Study conclusions and caveats: TCR diversity in CD4+, not CD8+, cells rose significantly by C4D1.

The sequencing used peripheral blood mononuclear cells (PBMCs), collected before the fourth cycle of nivolumab. The receptor was derived from a human donor with classical Hodgkin lymphoma. The chain has TRBV6-5 and TRBJ2-1; the D gene is possibly TRBD2 (5 bases). The CDR3 loop reads CASSYSDGMGQFF. The CDR3 coding sequence is TGTGCCAGCAGTTACTCCGACGGGATGGGGCAGTTCTTC.